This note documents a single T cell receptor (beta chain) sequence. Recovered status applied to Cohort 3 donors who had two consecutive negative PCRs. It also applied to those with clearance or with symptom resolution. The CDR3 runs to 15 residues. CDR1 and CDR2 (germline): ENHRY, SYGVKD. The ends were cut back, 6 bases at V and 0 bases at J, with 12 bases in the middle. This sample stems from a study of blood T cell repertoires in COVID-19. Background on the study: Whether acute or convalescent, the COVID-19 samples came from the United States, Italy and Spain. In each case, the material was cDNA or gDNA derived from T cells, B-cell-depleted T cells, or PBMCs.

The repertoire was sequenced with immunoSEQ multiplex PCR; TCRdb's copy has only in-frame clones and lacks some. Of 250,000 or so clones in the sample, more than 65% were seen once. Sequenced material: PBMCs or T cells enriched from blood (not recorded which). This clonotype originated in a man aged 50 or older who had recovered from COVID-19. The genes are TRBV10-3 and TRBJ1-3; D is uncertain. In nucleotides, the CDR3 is TGTGCCATCAGGAGAGGAGTAGGCTCTGGAAACACCATATATTTT. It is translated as CAIRRGVGSGNTIYF.